This is a list of T cell receptor beta chains from one sample in a study of T cells after yellow fever vaccination. MiXCR was run by TCRdb on the 5' RACE reads, yielding one entry per CDR3 protein. The top ten hold around 16% of the sample, which has fewer than 400,000 distinct CDR3 sequences, around 6.4% seen once. Specimen: PBMCs, collected 5 days after the yellow fever booster vaccination. These receptors were obtained from a man between 25 and 39 years old who received the YFV17D yellow fever vaccine. The conserved cysteine and the conserved F or W are not part of the CDR3 here.

v_gene: TRBV6-5
CDR3aa: ASSLRAGNYGYT

v_gene: TRBV20-1
CDR3aa: SSTPPPAGNEQF

v_gene: TRBV7-6
CDR3aa: ASSLRPENTEAF

v_gene: TRBV18
CDR3aa: ASSPWTDTYEQY

v_gene: TRBV6-1
CDR3aa: ASLGRGNTGELF

v_gene: TRBV20-1
CDR3aa: SAEPGLGTDTQY

v_gene: TRBV28
CDR3aa: ASSSPGTPLH

v_gene: TRBV27
CDR3aa: ASSPGTGLVSGNTIY

v_gene: TRBV28
CDR3aa: ASTPPGQHYGYT

v_gene: TRBV29-1
CDR3aa: SVRSSAYNEQF

v_gene: TRBV4-3
CDR3aa: ASSQELQFEQY

v_gene: TRBV5-4
CDR3aa: ASSSTYLDTQY

v_gene: TRBV2
CDR3aa: ASSEGNQRDIGTQY

v_gene: TRBV7-8
CDR3aa: ASSRDHNNEQF

v_gene: TRBV3-1
CDR3aa: ASSQVRSGRANEQF

v_gene: TRBV12-3/TRBV12-4
CDR3aa: ASSLAMAGRLGEQY

v_gene: TRBV5-1
CDR3aa: ASSLGHSGTVYEQY

v_gene: TRBV20-1
CDR3aa: SATGTGQETQY

v_gene: TRBV20-1
CDR3aa: SADLAGGSTDTQY

v_gene: TRBV11-1
CDR3aa: ASSFTGGSAYNEQF

v_gene: TRBV7-9
CDR3aa: ASRYIGNEQF

v_gene: TRBV28
CDR3aa: ASSLSVDEQY

v_gene: TRBV4-3
CDR3aa: ASSPAGHRDNEQF

v_gene: TRBV7-8
CDR3aa: ASSLWAGVGTGELF

v_gene: TRBV6-5
CDR3aa: ASSWGQNYEQY

v_gene: TRBV24-1
CDR3aa: ATQGAEETQY

v_gene: TRBV5-4
CDR3aa: ASSSRGQGISYEQY

v_gene: TRBV6-2/TRBV6-3
CDR3aa: ASSYSSRGPDTQY

v_gene: TRBV7-2
CDR3aa: ASGRRRGTGGFNEQF

v_gene: TRBV11-2
CDR3aa: ASSLTRVETQY

v_gene: TRBV5-1
CDR3aa: ASSLPGEAPDTQY

v_gene: TRBV7-9
CDR3aa: ASSPQGWEQY

v_gene: TRBV30
CDR3aa: AWRAGTLRYGYT

v_gene: TRBV5-1
CDR3aa: ASSLGAGAYEQY

v_gene: TRBV6-1
CDR3aa: ASSPGQGGLQGTEAF

v_gene: TRBV7-8
CDR3aa: ASSLVVQGSEQY

v_gene: TRBV6-5
CDR3aa: ASSLISGRVHSDEQF

v_gene: TRBV7-2
CDR3aa: ASSSTSGTAGETQY

v_gene: TRBV20-1
CDR3aa: SASRTGLNTGELF

v_gene: TRBV20-1
CDR3aa: SASKPGQPYEQY

v_gene: TRBV20-1
CDR3aa: SARPTLSSYNEQF

v_gene: TRBV5-1
CDR3aa: ASSSSFNEQY

v_gene: TRBV29-1
CDR3aa: SVVTSGSTDTQY

v_gene: TRBV6-2/TRBV6-3
CDR3aa: ASSVHRNNYGYT

v_gene: TRBV27
CDR3aa: ASSRSSSGIYNEQF

v_gene: TRBV4-2
CDR3aa: ASSQEWVGTDTQY

v_gene: TRBV20-1
CDR3aa: SAGDTDRGETQY

v_gene: TRBV5-6
CDR3aa: ASSSDADTQY

v_gene: TRBV3-1
CDR3aa: ASSQLGTEAF

v_gene: TRBV12-3/TRBV12-4
CDR3aa: ASSQRGLAGAIRSYNEQF

v_gene: TRBV7-9
CDR3aa: ASPAGATSQGEQF

v_gene: TRBV2
CDR3aa: ASSEGSSGVYGYT